This T cell receptor beta chain was captured by sequencing in a study of cytomegalovirus exposure and HLA in healthy donors (dated by TCRdb to between 2016 and 2019). At the level of the whole study: In an earlier analysis of roughly 590 of the donors, 250 to 350 Gb of sequence data and 90 million to 120 million unique TCR beta sequences from about 190 million T cells were reported. An early release that covered about 640 HLA-typed donors contained approximately 300 gigabases of sequencing data and 85 million to 100 million unique TCR sequences. The genetic ancestry cluster associated with self-reported Caucasian donors included 81% of the 300 to 450 genotyped donors. The study was designed to test whether signatures of past pathogen exposure could be identified by cataloging public T cell receptors. The T cell repertoires of 666 subjects were profiled by immunosequencing and related to cytomegalovirus serostatus. In addition to the first cohort of 666 subjects, a separate validation cohort of approximately 130 different subjects was used. To predict cytomegalovirus infection status, the study combined high-throughput TCR immunosequencing, statistical association of individual TCRs with disease status, and machine learning. A later analysis re-examined previously published TCR beta repertoires from just over 650 donors and added high-resolution HLA genotyping to investigate patterns of TCR occurrence. Rather than drawing on any new phenotypic data, the later analysis identified candidate immune exposures from TCR beta sequences and the way those sequences occurred across donors. An earlier analysis of about 600 of the donors used high-throughput TCR beta sequencing to judge whether each TCR beta V gene segment behaved as functional or pseudogenic. Donor age, sex, ethnicity and CMV serostatus were collected together with the repertoire data. Genome-wide SNP genotypes for about three fifths of the roughly 670 donors were used in a later genetic analysis, which treated that subset as a discovery cohort. Every repertoire in the discovery cohort had been generated on one and the same sequencing platform. Class I and class II HLA loci were covered by the typing at four-digit resolution. The number of typed donors differed by locus: about 620-640 for A, B, C, DRB1 and DQB1; some 540 for DQA1; some 610 for DPA1; and some 430 for DPB1. Roughly five DR-DQ haplotypes were treated as single units for association and clustering because of strong linkage in the cohort. Among several hundred genotyped donors of the cohort, an average of approximately 200,000 unique TCR beta nucleotide sequences was sequenced per donor, of which approximately 19% were non-productive.

The library was obtained by the immunoSEQ multiplex PCR assay. For the multiplex PCR, a mixture combining 60 forward primers for TCR Vbeta segments and 13 reverse primers for TCR Jbeta segments was used. The CDR3 region of rearranged TCR beta genes was amplified from genomic DNA with a multiplex PCR assay. On the Illumina HiSeq System, the amplified TCR beta libraries were sequenced as 87-base-pair reads. The original methods were these. In a later analysis, some 80 million unique TCR beta chains were counted across the approximately 620 repertoires, and roughly 11 million of these chains were shared by at least two donors. To remove PCR and sequencing errors, raw reads were error-corrected and collapsed into unique sequences using a nearest-neighbor algorithm that merged closely related sequences. Alignment of CDR3 sequences to IMGT reference sequences was used to assign V, D and J gene segments. For a sequence to be retained, a match of at least six nucleotides was required to both a V gene segment and a J gene segment. A rearrangement counted as productive if the CDR3 had no stop codons and remained in frame with V and J, and every other rearrangement counted as non-productive. CDR3 was defined by IMGT convention, running from the second conserved V-encoded cysteine to the conserved J-encoded phenylalanine. Sequences without an unambiguous match to a single V gene segment were excluded from the earlier analysis of approximately 560 of the donors. In an earlier analysis of some 590 of the donors, V segments were called functional above 56.7% productive rearrangements and were called segregating when the between-donor standard deviation exceeded 5%. A statistical classification framework was built to diagnose cytomegalovirus status from the catalog of TCR beta chain sequences. A later analysis assigned V and J genes by comparing TCR nucleotide sequences with IMGT/GENE-DB human TR gene sequences. In a later analysis, CDR3 sequences and most-parsimonious VDJ recombination scenarios were assigned using the TCRdist pipeline. In a later analysis, every TCR beta chain was defined by the combination of its CDR3 amino acid sequence and its V-gene family, and reads without a unique V-gene family were dropped. A later analysis removed 592 highly shared, low-generation-probability nucleotide sequences to deal with suspected cross-contamination and a sequencing artifact. In a later analysis, a clonal expansion index for each public chain was calculated from normalized within-repertoire ranks of inferred template counts. Generation probabilities in a later analysis came from a VDJ recombination model fitted to out-of-frame rearrangements, and those results were checked against IGoR. Hypergeometric tests were used in a later analysis to score TCR-TCR, TCR-HLA and TCR-CMV co-occurrence, with a repertoire-size bias correction applied to the TCR pairs. A later analysis estimated false discovery rates by permuting HLA or CMV assignments 20 times. In a later analysis, co-occurring TCRs were grouped using DBSCAN, with TCRdist sequence similarity added in when clustering inside HLA-allele-positive subsets. Repertoires with fewer than 30,000 or more than 120,000 public chains, plus five repertoires with anomalous nucleotide sharing, were excluded from co-occurrence clustering. TCRdb mirrors the immuneACCESS table, restricted to in-frame sequences. Some clones are absent from its copies; in checked studies, under half trace to an unresolved V gene, and the reason for the others is unknown. That table gives V, J and clone size, and the DNA gave D and trimming. The sample records around 170,000 clones, roughly 83% of which are singletons. The ten top clones hold 1.5% to 1.7% of the sample.

In the case of this clone: Its antigen remains unidentified. No much larger clonotype is one base removed from it; base qualities were not supplied.

General conclusions and limits of the study: The only immune exposure information available for the cohort was CMV serostatus. An earlier analysis of around 540 of the donors showed that most TCR beta V segments appeared in productive rearrangements either about 87% or about 30% of the time, which broadly matched IMGT annotations. The classifier was reported to diagnose cytomegalovirus status with high specificity and sensitivity in both the original cohort and the validation cohort. An association between a missense DCLRE1C variant and V-gene and J-gene trimming of TCR beta chains was found in a later genetic analysis and replicated in an independent cohort. Strong co-occurrence of HLA alleles, especially DR and DQ, made assigning TCR associations to individual alleles difficult. A further reported finding was that TCR beta sequences accurately predicted the HLA-A and HLA-B alleles for most subjects in the first cohort. The cohort was sequenced for TCR beta chains only, and without alpha or paired-chain data the features that could be detected were limited. In a later genetic analysis, fewer N-insertions in productive TCRs were reported among donors in an Asian-associated ancestry cluster than the 666-donor mean. Three of the identified cytomegalovirus-associated TCR beta chains were confirmed in vitro to be specific for cytomegalovirus antigens. A later analysis found that most CMV-associated TCR beta chains appeared HLA-restricted, with HLA associations seemingly driven largely by CMV exposure. The sequencing pipeline was judged likely to have produced a cluster of highly shared sequence variants as a technical artifact. Because counts were too low, roughly 17 rarely observed V segments, including chromosome 9 orphons, were left out of the earlier analysis of roughly 600 of the donors. Because HLA typing was unavailable for some donors at each locus, only the typed subset was used in association tests. The authors suggested that the approach could potentially be generalized to other disease states and immunological phenotypes. Several of the top co-occurrence clusters appeared to be linked to parvovirus B19, influenza, CMV and Epstein-Barr virus, according to a later analysis. Some IMGT-functional V segments, including TRBV6-2 and TRBV6-3, could not be told apart with the 87-base-pair reads, so those segments were excluded. Specific HLA alleles were associated with more than 15,000 TCR beta sequences at a false discovery rate of 0.05 in a later analysis. A later analysis found that HLA-associated TCR beta chains were more clonally expanded and had lower generation probabilities than equally common non-associated chains. While some public TCRs were present in many individuals, most TCR sequences turned up only very rarely across donors. Correlated functional status among segregating V segments might be attributable to linkage disequilibrium, but an unknown experimental factor could not be ruled out. Presence/absence analyses assumed roughly uniform sequencing depth across donors, an assumption that may not hold. In a later analysis, TCR association rates were found to vary across HLA loci, with the most associated TCRs seen for DRB1 alleles and the fewest for HLA-C alleles. The study listed 150 to 200 TCR beta chains as associated with cytomegalovirus.

From cysteine to phenylalanine, the CDR3 is 13 amino acids long. Only the CDR3 portion is preserved as DNA: 39 bases, with reading frame beginning at the first base. CDR1 GTSNPN and CDR2 SVGIG are derived from the germline V gene (reference sequence). The germline V and J ends show losses of 5 bases and 4 bases respectively, and no gene match explains 3 bases of the junction. The cohort consisted of 670 or so healthy bone marrow donors. At the time of sampling, every cohort member was nominally healthy, though immune exposures that went unrecorded were likely present. The donor was CMV seronegative and belonged to the group of 352 seronegative cohort members. Each donor provided a peripheral blood sample, and peripheral blood mononuclear cells were used for TCR beta sequencing. Genomic DNA extraction from the blood cell samples was performed with the Qiagen DNeasy Blood Extraction Kit.

The chain links TRBV30 with TRBJ2-1, with 9 bases in between that match TRBD2. Sequenced material: PBMCs. The origin of this receptor is a woman aged 18 to 35 in good health and CMV-seronegative. The CDR3 reads CAWAGGYYNEQFF. The nucleotide sequence reads as follows: TGTGCCTGGGCGGGGGGGTATTACAATGAGCAGTTCTTC. Extended through the reference TRBV30 and TRBJ2-1 proteins, this CDR3 yields the full variable domain: SQTIHQWPATLVQPVGSPLSLECTVEGTSNPNLYWYRQAAGRGLQLLFYSVGIGQISSEVPQNLSASRPQDRQFILSSKKLLLSDSGFYLCAWAGGYYNEQFFGPGTRLTVL.